These 32 T cell receptor beta chains share one sample of origin, sequenced in a study of T-cell reconstitution after alpha-beta-depleted transplantation in children. This sample's TCRbeta library carried unique molecular identifier barcodes. TCRdb re-derived calls from the PCR reads in MiXCR, one entry per CDR3 protein. Among about 500,000 distinct CDR3 sequences listed, around a third were seen once. The starting material was PBMCs from the stem cell graft donor, obtained from the stem cell graft. Receptors originate from a human donor who donated a stem cell graft to a child with aplastic anemia.

This clonotype was seen a handful of times. The chain recombines TRBV7-2 with TRBJ2-1; 9 nucleotides line up with TRBD1. Germline V gives CDR1 SGHTA, CDR2 FQGNSA. V shed 1 base, J shed 7 bases, and the junction held 2 bases outside the gene matches. The CDR3 sequence is 14 residues long. CDR3 nucleotides: TGTGCCAGCAGCTTAGACAGGGGGCATAATGAGCAGTTCTTC. Protein sequence: CASSLDRGHNEQFF.

This clonotype was seen only a few times. This chain connects TRBV29-1 to TRBJ1-1; TRBD1 is a possible D gene (5 bases). Germline CDR1 and CDR2: SQVTM and ANQGSEA. CDR3 size: 17 residues. Trimming pared 3 bases from V and 6 bases from J, leaving 26 bases between. CDR3 sequence: CSVEGLGVEQDLAEAFF. CDR3 in DNA: TGCAGCGTTGAGGGCTTGGGGGTGGAGCAGGATCTCGCTGAAGCTTTCTTT.

The genes are TRBV28 and TRBJ2-7, with D possibly called TRBD1 or TRBD2 (5 bases each). Trimming took off 5 bases at V and 3 bases at J, with 20 bases between the two ends. Germline CDR1 and CDR2: MDHEN and SYDVKM. The CDR3 length is 16 residues. CDR3 DNA sequence: TGTGCCAGCAGTGATAGGTTCTCGGGACCCATCTACGAGCAGTACTTC. It codes for CASSDRFSGPIYEQYF.

J is TRBJ2-2 and V is TRBV6-5, with unresolved D. This CDR3 comprises 13 residues. V shed 7 bases and J shed 1 base, with 7 bases lying between them. Germline-derived CDR1 and CDR2 are MNHEY and SVGAGI. The CDR3 reads CASKVGNTGELFF. The CDR3 bases are TGTGCCAGCAAAGTCGGGAACACCGGGGAGCTGTTTTTT.

This clonotype was seen many times. The chain carries TRBV5-1 and TRBJ1-1; 11 bases are shared with TRBD1. Germline V gene data show CDR1 as SGHRS and CDR2 as YFSETQ. The CDR3 loop spans 14 amino acids. V shed 6 bases and J 3 bases; nucleotides not matched to a gene: 4. The CDR3 DNA sequence: TGCGCCAGCATGCGGACAGGGGGCTACACTGAAGCTTTCTTT. Translated, it gives CASMRTGGYTEAFF. Full variable domain (missing parts from reference TRBV5-1 and TRBJ1-1): KAGVTQTPRYLIKTRGQQVTLSCSPISGHRSVSWYQQTPGQGLQFLFEYFSETQRNKGNFPGRFSGRQFSNSRSEMNVSTLELGDSALYLCASMRTGGYTEAFFGQGTRLTVV.

V and J are TRBV12-3 or TRBV12-4 and TRBJ2-2; 7 nucleotides match TRBD2. Trimming removed 7 bases from V and 3 bases from J; junction bases left unmatched: 8. The CDR3 runs 15 residues. CDR3 sequence (DNA): TGTGCCAGCACCTGGGGAGGGATGGACACCGGGGAGCTGTTTTTT. Translating gives CASTWGGMDTGELFF.

This chain connects TRBV6-2 or TRBV6-3 to TRBJ1-5; TRBD1 might be the D (5 bases). V was cut by 11 bases and J by 5 bases, with 16 bases left in between. From germline, CDR1 is MNHEY and CDR2 SVGEGT. The length of the CDR3 is 13 residues. The CDR3 is CAANRGDHQPQHF. In nucleotides, the CDR3 is TGTGCCGCCAACCGGGGGGACCATCAGCCCCAGCATTTT.

The chain joins TRBV7-8 to TRBJ2-1; D gene ambiguous. The CDR3 runs to 11 residues. CDR1 is SGHVS and CDR2 is FQNEAQ in the germline V gene. The germline V and J ends were trimmed by 5 bases and 7 bases, with 6 bases remaining between them. The CDR3 protein is CASSPKNEQFF. CDR3 bases: TGTGCCAGCAGCCCCAAGAATGAGCAGTTCTTC. Based on the CDR3 plus reference TRBV7-8 and TRBJ2-1, the full variable domain is GAGVSQSPRYKVAKRGQDVALRCDPISGHVSLFWYQQALGQGPEFLTYFQNEAQLDKSGLPSDRFFAERPEGSVSTLKIQRTQQEDSAVYLCASSPKNEQFFGPGTRLTVL.

V and J are TRBV19 and TRBJ2-6; the D gene is possibly TRBD2 (6 bases). The V gene lost 3 bases and the J gene lost 0 bases, with 24 bases spanning the gap. CDR3 length: 21 amino acids. Germline V gene sequence: CDR1 LNHDA, CDR2 SQIVND (reference sequence). CDR3 in DNA: TGTGCCAGTAGTATTTGGGGGAGGACATTTTCCCATTCCTCTGGGGCCAACGTCCTGACTTTC. Its translation is CASSIWGRTFSHSSGANVLTF. Drawing the rest from reference TRBV19 and TRBJ2-6, the complete variable domain is DGGITQSPKYLFRKEGQNVTLSCEQNLNHDAMYWYRQDPGQGLRLIYYSQIVNDFQKGDIAEGYSVSREKKESFPLTVTSAQKNPTAFYLCASSIWGRTFSHSSGANVLTFGAGSRLTVL.

The gene calls are TRBV6-2 or TRBV6-3 and TRBJ1-2, with 10 bases matching TRBD1. V lost 0 bases and J lost 1; bases outside the gene matches: 2. Germline lookup yields CDR1 MNHEY and CDR2 SVGEGT. The CDR3 is made up of 16 amino acids. The CDR3 region has the DNA TGTGCCAGCAGTTACTCGAGGGACAGGGGTAACTATGGCTACACCTTC. Its protein is CASSYSRDRGNYGYTF.

The V and J genes are TRBV18 and TRBJ1-2; D is unresolved. Germline V gives CDR1 KGHSH, CDR2 LQKENI. Trimming pared 6 bases from V and 0 bases from J, leaving 20 bases between. CDR3 length: 17 amino acids. CDR3 coding DNA: TGTGCCAGCTCCCTACTAGACAAGACCCAAGCTAACTATGGCTACACCTTC. This codes for CASSLLDKTQANYGYTF.

This clonotype was recorded a few times. The genes are TRBV29-1 and TRBJ2-2, with D unresolved. Trimming took 4 bases from V and 1 from J, leaving 7 bases between them. This CDR3 spans 13 amino acids. CDR1 is SQVTM and CDR2 is ANQGSEA in the germline V gene. This chain's CDR3 is CSVGAGNTGELFF. CDR3 bases: TGCAGCGTTGGGGCAGGGAACACCGGGGAGCTGTTTTTT.

V and J are TRBV30 and TRBJ1-5; D not certain. Deletions cut 4 bases from V and 1 base from J, with 11 bases between. CDR1 is GTSNPN and CDR2 is SVGIG in the germline V gene (reference sequence). The CDR3 is made up of 14 amino acids. CDR3 nucleotide sequence: TGTGCCTGGAACCTAGGGAAAAGCAATCAGCCCCAGCATTTT. Protein product: CAWNLGKSNQPQHF.

This chain links TRBV9 with TRBJ2-3, with 7 bases identical to TRBD1. Germline V gene lookup returns CDR1 SGDLS and CDR2 YYNGEE. CDR3 size: 14 residues. Losses at the gene ends were 5 bases for V and 7 bases for J; bases not matched to a gene: 10. CDR3 region: CASSVRDSGNTQYF. The CDR3, as DNA: TGTGCCAGCAGTGTCCGGGACAGTGGAAATACGCAGTATTTT. The full variable domain, completed using reference TRBV9 and TRBJ2-3, is DSGVTQTPKHLITATGQRVTLRCSPRSGDLSVYWYQQSLDQGLQFLIQYYNGEERAKGNILERFSAQQFPDLHSELNLSSLELGDSALYFCASSVRDSGNTQYFGPGTRLTVL.

This clonotype was recorded a few times. The J gene is TRBJ1-1, the V gene TRBV20-1; 9 nucleotides match TRBD1. Germline V gene data show CDR1 as DFQATT and CDR2 as SNEGSKA (reference sequence). CDR3 length equals 16 residues. Germline trimming cut 1 base from V and 0 bases from J; bases unmatched to any gene: 6. In DNA, the CDR3 is TGCAGTGCTAGAGCTCTACAGGGGGCCCTGAACACTGAAGCTTTCTTT. The encoded protein is CSARALQGALNTEAFF.

This clonotype was found a few times. J is TRBJ1-2 and V is TRBV6-1; D is undetermined. The CDR3 runs 13 residues. Germline values: CDR1 MNHNS, CDR2 SASEGT. With 7 bases removed from V and 8 bases from J, the gap between germline ends came to 17 bases. The CDR3 spells CASTEEPGRGYTF. The CDR3 DNA is TGTGCCAGCACTGAGGAGCCAGGCCGGGGCTACACCTTC.

The chain recombines TRBV4-1 with TRBJ2-1; D not certain. The germline V gene has CDR1 MGHRA and CDR2 YSYEKL. Trimming shortened V by 4 bases and J by 5 bases, and 9 bases separated the two germline ends. CDR3 size: 13 residues. CDR3 DNA: TGCGCCAGCAGCCCTTCCCCTCACAATGAGCAGTTCTTC. Encoded protein: CASSPSPHNEQFF.

This clonotype occurred a few times. The chain joins TRBV5-1 to TRBJ2-1; D may be TRBD1 (6 bases). CDR3 length: 16 residues. V was pared by 0 bases and J by 4 bases, with 14 bases between. Germline V CDR1 and CDR2: SGHRS, YFSETQ. The CDR3 bases are TGCGCCAGCAGCTTGGCGAGGGGACAACAATACAATGAGCAGTTCTTC. It yields the protein CASSLARGQQYNEQFF.

A few counts support this clonotype. The rearrangement joins TRBV20-1 to TRBJ1-5, with 8 nucleotides matching TRBD1. The CDR3 covers 13 residues. CDR1 and CDR2 from the germline V gene are DFQATT and SNEGSKA (reference sequence). V dropped 4 bases and J dropped 5; count of bases not matched to a gene: 4. The CDR3 spells CSATGQADQPQHF. The CDR3 DNA sequence: TGCAGTGCTACGGGACAGGCCGATCAGCCCCAGCATTTT.

The sample holds one count of this clonotype. V gene TRBV5-8 combines with J gene TRBJ1-2; D perhaps matches TRBD1 (6 bases). V was trimmed by 4 bases and J by 3 bases, leaving 13 bases between them. This CDR3 region has 14 residues. Germline V gives CDR1 SGHTS, CDR2 YDEGEE. CDR3 sequence (DNA): TGTGCCAGCAGCCGCGGGGGCGGACACTATGGCTACACCTTC. Translating gives CASSRGGGHYGYTF.

This chain uses TRBV7-8 with TRBJ2-1, with 7 bases identical to TRBD2. The V gene end was trimmed by 0 bases and the J gene end by 6 bases; junction bases not matched to a gene: 5. Germline CDR1 SGHVS, CDR2 FQNEAQ. The CDR3 loop spans 15 amino acids. CDR3 residues: CASSLAQGGSNEQFF. The CDR3 DNA reads TGTGCCAGCAGCTTAGCGCAGGGCGGGAGCAATGAGCAGTTCTTC.

The rearrangement links TRBV6-2 or TRBV6-3 to TRBJ2-7; D uncertain. Germline V gene sequence: CDR1 MNHEY, CDR2 SVGEGT. This CDR3 spans 12 amino acids. Trimming took 3 bases from V and 6 from J, leaving 9 bases between them. The CDR3 region is CASSYPPREQYF. In DNA, the CDR3 is TGTGCCAGCAGTTATCCTCCGCGCGAGCAGTACTTC.

The chain uses TRBV7-3 and TRBJ2-1; 9 positions agree with TRBD2. J lost 9 bases, V lost 0 bases, and 6 bases had no gene match. The CDR3 loop spans 15 amino acids. The germline CDR1 and CDR2 sequences are SGHTA and FQGTGA. The CDR3: CASSLTVAGAAEQFF. In DNA form, the CDR3 reads TGTGCCAGCAGCTTAACGGTAGCGGGAGCGGCTGAGCAGTTCTTC. The entire variable domain, with the rest obtained from reference TRBV7-3 and TRBJ2-1, is as follows: GAGVSQTPSNKVTEKGKYVELRCDPISGHTALYWYRQSLGQGPEFLIYFQGTGAADDSGLPNDRFFAVRPEGSVSTLKIQRTERGDSAVYLCASSLTVAGAAEQFFGPGTRLTVL.

This clonotype was seen only a few times. The chain uses TRBV9 and TRBJ2-3; 11 bases align to TRBD2. V trimming: 3 bases; J trimming: 3 bases; junction bases outside the gene matches: 3. CDR1 and CDR2 from the germline V gene are SGDLS and YYNGEE. This CDR3 is built from 15 residues. CDR3 loop: CASSGGLADTDTQYF. The CDR3 region has the DNA TGTGCCAGCAGCGGGGGACTAGCGGATACAGATACGCAGTATTTT. Looking up the rest from reference TRBV9 and TRBJ2-3 gives the full variable domain: DSGVTQTPKHLITATGQRVTLRCSPRSGDLSVYWYQQSLDQGLQFLIQYYNGEERAKGNILERFSAQQFPDLHSELNLSSLELGDSALYFCASSGGLADTDTQYFGPGTRLTVL.

DNA of the CDR3: TGTGCCAGCAGCCCGCGGACAGGGGCCCGGGAGCTGTTTTTT. The encoded protein is CASSPRTGARELFF. The chain couples TRBV3-1 to TRBJ2-2, with 9 bases aligning to TRBD1. V was pared by 4 bases and J by 9 bases, with 6 bases of the junction left unmatched. Germline V gene sequence: CDR1 LGHDT, CDR2 YNNKEL (reference sequence). CDR3 size: 14 residues.

The rearrangement links TRBV19 to TRBJ1-5; 9 bases line up with TRBD1. V trimming: 7 bases; J trimming: 5 bases; junction bases outside the gene matches: 9. This CDR3 has 15 amino acids. The germline gives CDR1 LNHDA, CDR2 SQIVND (reference sequence). As DNA, the CDR3 is TGTGCCAGTAAGGTCGAGGACAGGGGCTATCAGCCCCAGCATTTT. Translation gives CASKVEDRGYQPQHF.

In regard to this clonotype: A junction end diverges from the germline sequence, so it may reflect a read error. The gene calls are TRBV5-1 and TRBJ1-1; D gene ambiguous. CDR1 is SGHRS, CDR2 YFSETQ, per germline. This CDR3 contains 11 residues. In DNA, the CDR3 is TGCACCAGCAGCGGGAGGAGTGAAGCTTTCTTT. Its translation is CTSSGRSEAFF.

The chain employs TRBV6-1 and TRBJ1-2; TRBD1 matches 11 bases. In germline, CDR1 is MNHNS, CDR2 SASEGT. Trimming removed 4 bases from V and 3 bases from J; junction bases left unmatched: 4. This CDR3 is built from 15 residues. The CDR3 DNA sequence: TGTGCCAGCAGTGCAAGGACAGGGGGCGACTATGGCTACACCTTC. It is translated as CASSARTGGDYGYTF.

This chain links TRBV10-3 with TRBJ1-1, with 9 bases that match TRBD1. The CDR3 totals 16 residues. The V gene's germline CDR1 is ENHRY and CDR2 SYGVKD. Losses at the gene ends were 2 bases for V and 3 bases for J; bases not matched to a gene: 7. The CDR3 bases are TGTGCCATCAGTGAGAGTCGAAGACAGGGGGACACTGAAGCTTTCTTT. It specifies CAISESRRQGDTEAFF.

The chain employs TRBV29-1 and TRBJ2-3; D is unclear. CDR1 and CDR2 from the germline V gene are SQVTM and ANQGSEA. This CDR3 has 12 amino acids. Trimming pared 5 bases from V and 0 bases from J, leaving 6 bases between. The CDR3 loop is CSVNESTDTQYF. DNA for the CDR3: TGCAGCGTTAACGAGAGCACAGATACGCAGTATTTT.

This clonotype was observed a few times. The rearrangement joins TRBV7-2 to TRBJ2-1, with 10 bases identical to TRBD1. V gave up 5 bases and J gave up 8 bases; unmatched junction bases: 9. CDR3 length: 15 residues. Germline V gene sequence: CDR1 SGHTA, CDR2 FQGNSA. CDR3 amino acids: CASSPRTGGAYEQFF. CDR3 in DNA: TGTGCCAGCAGCCCGCGGACAGGGGGGGCGTATGAGCAGTTCTTC.

This sequence joins TRBV7-3 and TRBJ2-1; maybe TRBD1 (6 bases). The CDR3 spans 14 residues. V was clipped by 4 bases and J by 7 bases, with 14 bases between them. Germline CDR1 and CDR2: SGHTA and FQGTGA. Here the CDR3 reads CASSSEGQINEQFF. The CDR3 bases are TGTGCCAGCAGCTCGGAAGGACAGATTAATGAGCAGTTCTTC.